These 30 T cell receptor beta chains share one sample of origin, sequenced in a study of Graves' ophthalmopathy and Graves' hyperthyroidism. RNA transcripts were the source from which TCR beta CDR3 regions were amplified. The first round was an RT-PCR with HTBI primers, and the second round was a multiplex PCR. TCRdb re-called the multiplex PCR reads through MiXCR, storing one row per CDR3 protein. The data show approximately 380,000 distinct CDR3 sequences, 21% seen once. The sequencing input was peripheral blood. The receptors were gathered from a woman under 30 with stable Graves' hyperthyroidism.

This clonotype was detected many times. The chain couples TRBV7-9 to TRBJ2-5; tentatively, D is TRBD2 (5 bases). The CDR3 spans 15 residues. Germline values: CDR1 SEHNR, CDR2 FQNEAQ (reference sequence). Trimming cost V 5 bases and J 1 base, with 14 bases left between them. The CDR3 DNA reads TGTGCCAGCAGCCCACCGGAGCGGATCCAAGAGACCCAGTACTTC. This codes for CASSPPERIQETQYF.

This clonotype was seen repeatedly, ten times or more. The chain recombines TRBV20-1 with TRBJ2-7; a weak D match, TRBD1 (6 bases). Germline loops: CDR1 DFQATT, CDR2 SNEGSKA (reference sequence). The CDR3 covers 13 residues. V gave up 1 base and J gave up 3 bases, with 10 bases separating them. The CDR3 sequence is CSARGNRDYEQYF. The CDR3 DNA sequence: TGCAGTGCTAGAGGCAACAGGGACTACGAGCAGTACTTC.

This clonotype was seen only once. The chain combines TRBV7-2 with TRBJ1-2, with TRBD1 matching 7 bases. Looked up from germline, CDR1 is SGHTA and CDR2 is FQGNSA. J lost 8 bases, V lost 0 bases, and 12 bases had no gene match. The CDR3 is 16 amino acids. The CDR3 protein is CASSLAGGDRSSGYTF. The CDR3, as DNA: TGTGCCAGCAGCTTAGCAGGTGGGGACAGATCTTCGGGCTACACCTTC.

This clonotype was observed many times. The V call is TRBV6-5, the J call TRBJ2-1; TRBD2 matches 8 bases. This CDR3 contains 15 residues. Germline loops: CDR1 MNHEY, CDR2 SVGAGI. The J segment lost 5 bases and the V segment lost 2 bases, leaving 5 bases of the junction unmatched. The CDR3 region has the DNA TGTGCCAGCAGTTACGGAGCGGGAGCGGACAATGAGCAGTTCTTC. Encoded protein: CASSYGAGADNEQFF.

This clonotype was found many times. J is TRBJ1-1 and V is TRBV24-1; D remains unclear. CDR1 and CDR2 from the germline V gene are KGHDR and SFDVKD. Trimming took 10 bases from V and 1 from J, leaving 15 bases between them. CDR3 size: 14 residues. The CDR3 DNA reads as TGTGCCACGAGCGCAGGCCCGGGGAACACTGAAGCTTTCTTT. Amino acids: CATSAGPGNTEAFF.

The chain couples TRBV7-8 to TRBJ2-7, with 7 bases lining up with TRBD1. Germline lookup yields CDR1 SGHVS and CDR2 FQNEAQ. This CDR3 is 14 amino acids long. The V gene end was trimmed by 5 bases and the J gene end by 5 bases; junction bases not matched to a gene: 9. CDR3 coding DNA: TGTGCCAGCAGCCGATACAGGGGCAGGGACGAGCAGTACTTC. Protein product: CASSRYRGRDEQYF.

This clonotype was observed a few times. The J gene is TRBJ2-7, the V gene TRBV6-1; the D is unclear. The CDR3 has 13 residues. With 10 bases removed from V and 2 bases from J, the gap between germline ends came to 15 bases. Per germline, CDR1 MNHNS and CDR2 SASEGT. The CDR3 region is CATLTPAPYEQYF. The DNA for the CDR3 is TGTGCCACGTTGACACCGGCCCCCTACGAGCAGTACTTC.

To note about this clonotype: This may arise from a read error, as a much more abundant clone is one base away. The V call is TRBV24-1, the J call TRBJ1-1, with D maybe TRBD1 (5 bases). V lost 5 bases and J 4 bases, leaving 10 bases between the germline ends. This CDR3 is 13 amino acids long. Germline CDR1 KGHDR, CDR2 SFDVKD. Here the CDR3 reads CATSAGHSTEAFF. CDR3 coding DNA: TGTGCCACCAGTGCTGGACACAGCACTGAAGCTTTCTTT.

There are a few counts of this clonotype. The rearrangement uses TRBV12-3 or TRBV12-4 and TRBJ1-6, with 9 nucleotides matching TRBD1. The CDR3 has 13 residues. V lost 5 bases, J lost 8 bases, and 1 base stayed unmatched. CDR3 region: CASSRDRDSPLHF. The CDR3 nucleotides are TGTGCCAGCAGTCGGGACAGGGATTCACCCCTCCACTTT.

This clonotype was counted at least ten times. The genes are TRBV29-1 and TRBJ2-5; D remains ambiguous. V lost 2 bases to trimming and J lost 5 bases, with 6 bases between them. CDR3 length equals 11 residues. Looked up from germline, CDR1 is SQVTM and CDR2 is ANQGSEA. This chain's CDR3 is CSVENGETQYF. Here the CDR3 DNA reads TGCAGCGTTGAAAATGGGGAGACCCAGTACTTC.

This clonotype was counted a single time. One end of the junction varies from germline; a read error may be responsible. V gene TRBV11-2 combines with J gene TRBJ1-1, with D hard to call. Germline V lookup: CDR1 SGHAT, CDR2 FQNNGV. This CDR3 has 17 residues. CDR3 protein: CVSSLDALPQDNTEAFF. CDR3 sequence (DNA): TGTGTCAGCAGCTTAGATGCCCTTCCCCAAGACAACACTGAAGCTTTCTTT.

This sequence joins TRBV6-5 and TRBJ1-2; no clear D gene. Per the germline V gene, CDR1 is MNHEY and CDR2 is SVGAGI. The CDR3 runs 13 residues. V gave up 5 bases and J gave up 5 bases, with 12 bases separating them. CDR3 in amino acids: CASSNRREYGYTF. CDR3 nucleotides: TGTGCCAGCAGTAACAGACGGGAATATGGCTACACCTTC.

The V and J genes are TRBV6-5 and TRBJ1-2, with D tentatively TRBD1 (5 bases). In germline, CDR1 is MNHEY, CDR2 SVGAGI. V dropped 2 bases and J dropped 4 bases, with 8 bases sitting between them. The CDR3 loop spans 13 amino acids. In DNA form, the CDR3 reads TGTGCCAGCAGTTACGGGACCTTCTATGGCTACACCTTC. Amino acid sequence: CASSYGTFYGYTF.

V and J are TRBV20-1 and TRBJ2-5; possibly TRBD1 for D (6 bases). The V gene lost 3 bases and the J gene lost 6 bases, with 14 bases spanning the gap. CDR1 is DFQATT and CDR2 is SNEGSKA in the germline V gene (reference sequence). The CDR3 covers 13 residues. CDR3 in DNA: TGCAGTGCTAGCCCGGACAGACGGAAGACCCAGTACTTC. As protein: CSASPDRRKTQYF.

The table lists this clonotype with many counts. V usage is TRBV30 and J usage is TRBJ1-5, with a weak D call TRBD1 (6 bases). Germline loops: CDR1 GTSNPN, CDR2 SVGIG (reference sequence). The CDR3 covers 13 residues. Trimming took 2 bases from V and 3 from J, leaving 8 bases between them. CDR3 DNA sequence: TGTGCCTGGAGTAGACAGGACAATCAGCCCCAGCATTTT. Protein product: CAWSRQDNQPQHF.

This chain connects TRBV3-1 to TRBJ2-5; weak D call: TRBD2 (5 bases). Germline V gene sequence: CDR1 LGHDT, CDR2 YNNKEL (reference sequence). The V end was cut by 4 bases, the J end by 2 bases, with 14 bases between. CDR3 length equals 15 residues. The CDR3 bases are TGTGCCAGCAGCCTGTTACTAGGGCGACAAGAGACCCAGTACTTC. Protein: CASSLLLGRQETQYF.

This clonotype was seen many times. The V and J genes are TRBV27 and TRBJ1-2, with D possibly TRBD1 on 6 matching bases. CDR3 length equals 14 residues. Germline V gene sequence: CDR1 MNHEY, CDR2 SMNVEV (reference sequence). V was trimmed by 3 bases and J by 3 bases, leaving 11 bases between them. The CDR3 DNA reads TGTGCCAGCAGTTTCGCAGGGGCAGACTATGGCTACACCTTC. Its translation is CASSFAGADYGYTF.

This clonotype was counted at least ten times. V usage is TRBV6-5 and J usage is TRBJ2-7, with 7 bases matching TRBD1. J gave up 5 bases and V 0 bases, and 7 bases lay outside the gene matches. Germline CDR1 is MNHEY and CDR2 is SVGAGI. The CDR3 covers 15 residues. The CDR3 is CASSYSPGGVDEQYF. For the CDR3, the DNA is TGTGCCAGCAGTTACTCCCCAGGGGGTGTCGACGAGCAGTACTTC.

Ten or more counts support this clonotype. The chain couples TRBV29-1 to TRBJ2-6; D is uncertain. Between the trimmed V and J ends, which lost 7 bases and 1 base, there was a span of 5 bases. The CDR3 contains 12 residues. The germline V gene encodes CDR1 SQVTM and CDR2 ANQGSEA. The CDR3 nucleotides are TGCAGCGCCCCTTCTGGGGCCAACGTCCTGACTTTC. Protein sequence: CSAPSGANVLTF.

There are many counts of this clonotype. This chain links TRBV9 with TRBJ1-2; TRBD1 is a possible D gene (6 bases). The V end was cut by 4 bases, the J end by 3 bases, with 10 bases between. Per germline, CDR1 SGDLS and CDR2 YYNGEE. This CDR3 spans 13 amino acids. CDR3 residues: CASSPRQDYGYTF. The CDR3, as DNA: TGTGCCAGCAGCCCCCGACAGGACTATGGCTACACCTTC.

This clonotype has a count of ten or more. The genes are TRBV5-1 and TRBJ2-7, with 7 bases that match TRBD2. Losses at the gene ends were 1 base for V and 2 bases for J; bases not matched to a gene: 6. Germline-derived CDR1 and CDR2 are SGHRS and YFSETQ. The CDR3 length is 15 residues. The CDR3 reads CASSLRSSGAYEQYF. CDR3 sequence (DNA): TGCGCCAGCAGCTTGAGGTCTAGCGGAGCCTACGAGCAGTACTTC.

This clonotype has a count of ten or more. The chain has TRBV6-1 and TRBJ2-2; D may be TRBD1 (6 bases). The CDR3 runs 13 residues. V lost 8 bases, J lost 6 bases, and 13 bases lay in between. Germline V CDR1 and CDR2: MNHNS, SASEGT. The CDR3, as DNA: TGTGCCAGCCAGGACAGAGAAGCCGGGGAGCTGTTTTTT. Translation: CASQDREAGELFF.

The sample holds many counts of this clonotype. The gene calls are TRBV2 and TRBJ1-5; unclear D gene. CDR1 is SNHLY and CDR2 is FYNNEI in the germline V gene. The CDR3 extends over 13 amino acids. V lost 9 bases, J lost 4 bases, and 13 bases lay in between. The DNA for the CDR3 is TGTGCCAGTGAGGGAGGGAGGAATCAGCCCCAGCATTTT. It encodes CASEGGRNQPQHF.

This clonotype was detected ten times or more. This rearrangement joins TRBV3-1 to TRBJ2-2; TRBD1 matches 10 bases. The CDR3 has 16 amino acids. After removal of 3 bases from V and 6 bases from J, the junction contained 7 bases not matched to a gene. Germline V gene sequence: CDR1 LGHDT, CDR2 YNNKEL (reference sequence). The CDR3 reads CASSHTGTGAAGELFF. The CDR3 DNA follows: TGTGCCAGCAGCCATACCGGGACAGGGGCCGCCGGGGAGCTGTTTTTT. The variable domain in full, completed from reference TRBV3-1 and TRBJ2-2, reads DTAVSQTPKYLVTQMGNDKSIKCEQNLGHDTMYWYKQDSKKFLKIMFSYNNKELIINETVPNRFSPKSPDKAHLNLHINSLELGDSAVYFCASSHTGTGAAGELFFGEGSRLTVL.

The rearrangement links TRBV7-8 to TRBJ2-7; possibly TRBD1 for D (5 bases). The CDR3 totals 14 residues. CDR1 SGHVS and CDR2 FQNEAQ come from the germline V gene. With 0 bases removed from V and 3 bases from J, the gap between germline ends came to 9 bases. CDR3 protein: CASSLAVRGYEQYF. CDR3 bases: TGTGCCAGCAGCTTAGCTGTAAGGGGCTACGAGCAGTACTTC.

This clonotype has at least ten counts. Germline and junction disagree at one end, which may indicate a read error. The chain is built from TRBV29-1 and TRBJ1-3; D unresolved. The germline gives CDR1 SQVTM, CDR2 ANQGSEA. This CDR3 has 13 amino acids. CDR3 in DNA: TGCAGCGTGGCAGGCTACTCTGGAAACACCACATATTTT. This encodes CSVAGYSGNTTYF.

This clonotype was observed many times. The V gene is TRBV28, the J gene TRBJ2-7; the match to TRBD2 covers 11 bases. Germline lookup yields CDR1 MDHEN and CDR2 SYDVKM. This CDR3 comprises 14 residues. Trimming cost V 6 bases and J 5 bases; bases outside gene matches: 6. In DNA, the CDR3 is TGTGCCAGCAGCTTTAGCGGGAGGGGCGACGAGCAGTACTTC. It is translated as CASSFSGRGDEQYF.

This clonotype came up many times. The CDR3 protein is CASSLVDGYEQYF. The CDR3, as DNA: TGCGCCAGCAGCTTGGTTGACGGTTACGAGCAGTACTTC. The chain carries TRBV5-1 and TRBJ2-7; D is unresolved. V was cut by 0 bases and J by 4 bases, with 8 bases left in between. This CDR3 contains 13 residues. Germline CDR1 SGHRS, CDR2 YFSETQ.

This clonotype occurred many times. This chain links TRBV6-2 or TRBV6-3 with TRBJ2-5, with D perhaps matching TRBD1 (6 bases). CDR3 length equals 14 residues. V was shortened by 5 bases and J by 4 bases, with 14 bases between the two germline ends. The germline gives CDR1 MNHEY, CDR2 SVGEGT. Here the CDR3 reads CASSLMGTIETQYF. The CDR3 DNA sequence: TGTGCCAGCAGTCTAATGGGGACAATAGAGACCCAGTACTTC.

In this sample, this clonotype turned up many times. CDR3 loop: CASRIINRGFGELFF. The CDR3 nucleotides read TGTGCCAGCAGGATCATCAACAGGGGATTCGGGGAGCTGTTTTTT. The rearrangement links TRBV2 to TRBJ2-2, with 7 bases aligning to TRBD1. V lost 6 bases, J lost 7 bases, and 11 bases stayed unmatched. Germline assignment: CDR1 SNHLY and CDR2 FYNNEI. The CDR3 totals 15 residues.